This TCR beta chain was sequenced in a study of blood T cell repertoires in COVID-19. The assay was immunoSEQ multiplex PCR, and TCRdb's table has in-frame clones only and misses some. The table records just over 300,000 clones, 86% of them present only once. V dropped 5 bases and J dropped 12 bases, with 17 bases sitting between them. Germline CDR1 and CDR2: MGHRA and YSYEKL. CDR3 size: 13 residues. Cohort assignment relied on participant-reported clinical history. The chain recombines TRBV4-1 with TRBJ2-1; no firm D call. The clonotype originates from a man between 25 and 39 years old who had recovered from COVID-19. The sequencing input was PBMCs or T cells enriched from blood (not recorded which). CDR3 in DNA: TGCGCCAGCAGCTCGTCGGTCGCGGTGGGGCAGTTCTTC. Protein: CASSSSVAVGQFF.